One and the same sample provided the 25 T cell receptor beta chains below, sequenced in a study of radiotherapy plus CTLA-4 blockade in lung cancer. Only in-frame clones appear in the TCRdb table, and some are missing; sequencing was by immunoSEQ multiplex PCR. The sample lists approximately 32,000 clones, roughly 71% occurring once. This sample comprised peripheral blood, obtained from a patient treated with radiotherapy plus ipilimumab. These receptors all come from a human donor with non-small cell lung cancer who had stable disease on radiotherapy plus ipilimumab.

The chain employs TRBV2 and TRBJ2-7, with D unclear. Germline CDR1 reads SNHLY; CDR2 reads FYNNEI. Trimming removed 5 bases from V and 6 bases from J, with 8 bases in between. This CDR3 is 11 amino acids long. CDR3 bases: TGTGCCAGCAGTCCGGCGGTCGAGCAGTACTTC. Its translation is CASSPAVEQYF.

J is TRBJ1-2 and V is TRBV18, with 8 bases identical to TRBD1. Trimming cost V 3 bases and J 0 bases; bases outside gene matches: 6. Germline loops: CDR1 KGHSH, CDR2 LQKENI. This CDR3 is built from 16 residues. The CDR3 sequence is CASSPYTGGANYGYTF. DNA of the CDR3: TGTGCCAGCTCACCTTACACAGGGGGAGCTAACTATGGCTACACCTTC.

The V and J genes are TRBV7-2 and TRBJ2-1; weak D call: TRBD2 (5 bases). This CDR3 is built from 17 residues. Germline V gene lookup returns CDR1 SGHTA and CDR2 FQGNSA. Deletions cut 2 bases from V and 0 bases from J, with 14 bases between. This CDR3 reads CASSLRAGRSSYNEQFF. The CDR3 region has the DNA TGTGCCAGCAGCTTACGGGCGGGTCGGAGCTCCTACAATGAGCAGTTCTTC.

This chain uses TRBV5-1 with TRBJ1-1; D is undetermined. Germline CDR1 SGHRS, CDR2 YFSETQ. V lost 2 bases, J lost 0 bases, and 11 bases lay in between. This CDR3 contains 15 residues. The CDR3: CASSLRDGLNTEAFF. The DNA for the CDR3 is TGCGCCAGCAGCTTAAGAGACGGTTTGAACACTGAAGCTTTCTTT.

This chain uses TRBV6-5 with TRBJ2-2, with D perhaps matching TRBD1 or TRBD2 (5 bases each). Trimming took 1 base from V and 4 from J, leaving 13 bases between them. The length of the CDR3 is 16 residues. Looked up from germline, CDR1 is MNHEY and CDR2 is SVGAGI. In DNA form, the CDR3 reads TGTGCCAGCAGTTACTTCAGGGTTCGGGGCACCGGGGAGCTGTTTTTT. Its translation: CASSYFRVRGTGELFF.

J is TRBJ1-4 and V is TRBV25-1; 7 bases are shared with TRBD1. The CDR3 is made up of 15 amino acids. Germline lookup yields CDR1 MGHDK and CDR2 SYGVNS. Trimming at V came to 5 bases and at J to 9 bases, leaving 12 bases not matched to a gene. The CDR3 DNA sequence: TGTGCCAGCAGTACCCCGACAGGGTGGGCTCAAAAACTGTTTTTT. Its protein is CASSTPTGWAQKLFF. The complete variable domain, with remaining parts taken from reference TRBV25-1 and TRBJ1-4, reads EADIYQTPRYLVIGTGKKITLECSQTMGHDKMYWYQQDPGMELHLIHYSYGVNSTEKGDLSSESTVSRIRTEHFPLTLESARPSHTSQYLCASSTPTGWAQKLFFGSGTQLSVL.

The rearrangement uses TRBV20-1 and TRBJ2-7; D remains unclear. CDR3 size: 11 residues. Germline loops: CDR1 DFQATT, CDR2 SNEGSKA (reference sequence). V was trimmed by 2 bases and J by 12 bases, leaving 14 bases between them. The DNA for the CDR3 is TGCAGTGCTAGAATCGGCAAGTTGATGTACTTC. It yields the protein CSARIGKLMYF.

The gene calls are TRBV28 and TRBJ2-3; TRBD2 matches at 7 bases. The CDR3 totals 15 residues. Germline lookup yields CDR1 MDHEN and CDR2 SYDVKM. The V gene end was trimmed by 3 bases and the J gene end by 2 bases; junction bases not matched to a gene: 5. This chain's CDR3 is CASSLPSGYTDTQYF. CDR3 DNA sequence: TGTGCCAGCAGTTTGCCTAGCGGTTACACAGATACGCAGTATTTT.

The chain is built from TRBV10-2 and TRBJ2-4, with 9 positions matching TRBD2. V lost 2 bases and J lost 8; bases outside the gene matches: 1. This CDR3 has 13 amino acids. The V gene's germline CDR1 is WSHSY and CDR2 SAAADI. The CDR3 reads CASSEGGRDIQYF. The DNA of the CDR3 is TGCGCCAGCAGTGAGGGCGGGAGGGACATTCAGTACTTC.

The V call is TRBV14, the J call TRBJ2-3, with TRBD2 matching 8 bases. J gave up 3 bases and V 4 bases, and 3 bases lay outside the gene matches. Germline-derived CDR1 and CDR2 are SGHDN and FVKESK. There are 14 residues in the CDR3. The CDR3 is CASSRSGRTDTQYF. The CDR3 bases are TGTGCCAGCAGCCGGAGCGGGAGAACAGATACGCAGTATTTT.

The chain is built from TRBV5-8 and TRBJ2-3, with 7 bases matching TRBD1. The CDR3 has 16 residues. From germline, CDR1 is SGHTS and CDR2 YDEGEE. The V gene end was trimmed by 0 bases and the J gene end by 3 bases; junction bases not matched to a gene: 7. The CDR3 bases are TGTGCCAGCAGCTTGGGGGACAGTAGTGCGACAGATACGCAGTATTTT. Its translation: CASSLGDSSATDTQYF.

The rearrangement joins TRBV18 to TRBJ1-1, with D tentatively TRBD1 (5 bases). Deletions cut 1 base from V and 1 base from J, with 10 bases between. The CDR3 is 15 amino acids. Germline assignment: CDR1 KGHSH and CDR2 LQKENI. This CDR3 is CASSPLDGGNTEAFF. For the CDR3, the DNA is TGTGCCAGCTCACCACTTGACGGGGGGAACACTGAAGCTTTCTTT.

The rearrangement uses TRBV30 and TRBJ1-3; no clear D gene. V was shortened by 3 bases and J by 8 bases, with 14 bases between the two germline ends. This CDR3 contains 13 residues. Germline assignment: CDR1 GTSNPN and CDR2 SVGIG (reference sequence). The CDR3 loop is CAWSSFQWDTIYF. CDR3 DNA: TGTGCCTGGAGCTCTTTCCAATGGGACACCATATATTTT. Full variable domain (remainder filled in from reference TRBV30 and TRBJ1-3): SQTIHQWPATLVQPVGSPLSLECTVEGTSNPNLYWYRQAAGRGLQLLFYSVGIGQISSEVPQNLSASRPQDRQFILSSKKLLLSDSGFYLCAWSSFQWDTIYFGEGSWLTVV.

This clone was counted once. The V gene is TRBV4-1, the J gene TRBJ1-1; D possibly corresponds to TRBD1 (5 bases). This CDR3 has 14 amino acids. V was shortened by 1 base and J by 5 bases, with 11 bases between the two germline ends. CDR1 and CDR2 from the germline V gene are MGHRA and YSYEKL. The CDR3 DNA is TGCGCCAGCAGCCAAGCGGGGGGGAGGACTGAAGCTTTCTTT. Encoded protein: CASSQAGGRTEAFF.

The genes are TRBV9 and TRBJ2-5; 8 bases map to TRBD1. The CDR3 is made up of 14 amino acids. Trimming took 0 bases from V and 5 from J; bases not matched to a gene: 3. Germline V gene lookup returns CDR1 SGDLS and CDR2 YYNGEE. The CDR3 nucleotides read TGTGCCAGCAGCGTAGGATACAGGGGGGAGACCCAGTACTTC. This gives the protein CASSVGYRGETQYF. Full variable domain (outside the CDR3, taken from reference TRBV9 and TRBJ2-5): DSGVTQTPKHLITATGQRVTLRCSPRSGDLSVYWYQQSLDQGLQFLIQYYNGEERAKGNILERFSAQQFPDLHSELNLSSLELGDSALYFCASSVGYRGETQYFGPGTRLLVL.

This clone was recorded only once. The rearrangement uses TRBV11-2 and TRBJ2-3; the match to TRBD2 covers 9 bases. The CDR3 sequence is 14 residues long. Germline values: CDR1 SGHAT, CDR2 FQNNGV. With V trimmed by 5 bases and J by 7 bases, 7 bases remained unmatched. DNA of the CDR3: TGTGCCAGCAGCCCCCGGACTAGCGCGAATACGCAGTATTTT. It codes for CASSPRTSANTQYF.

The chain is built from TRBV4-1 and TRBJ2-7; possibly TRBD2 for D (6 bases). The CDR3 sequence is 16 residues long. Germline V gives CDR1 MGHRA, CDR2 YSYEKL. V gave up 1 base and J gave up 7 bases, with 20 bases separating them. The DNA for the CDR3 is TGCGCCAGCAGCCAAGTTCGACTAGATGGAGCGCGGGAGCAGTACTTC. Translating it yields CASSQVRLDGAREQYF.

The V call is TRBV28, the J call TRBJ2-1; 13 bases map to TRBD2. V shed 8 bases, J shed 10 bases, and the junction held 8 bases outside the gene matches. The germline V gene has CDR1 MDHEN and CDR2 SYDVKM. The CDR3 consists of 14 residues. CDR3 DNA sequence: TGTGCCAGCGGACTAGCGGGAGCGTTGGACGAGCAGTTCTTC. It specifies CASGLAGALDEQFF.

This chain links TRBV6-5 with TRBJ2-1; the D gene is possibly TRBD1 (5 bases). Trimming stripped 1 base from V and 7 bases from J, with 8 bases between. Looked up from germline, CDR1 is MNHEY and CDR2 is SVGAGI. This CDR3 has 13 residues. CDR3 region: CASSYFQGNEQFF. The CDR3 DNA follows: TGTGCCAGCAGTTACTTTCAGGGAAATGAGCAGTTCTTC.

The chain recombines TRBV9 with TRBJ1-3; D is ambiguous. The ends were cut back, 0 bases at V and 0 bases at J, with 4 bases in the middle. The CDR3 length is 14 residues. Germline V CDR1 and CDR2: SGDLS, YYNGEE. Written as DNA, the CDR3 is TGTGCCAGCAGCGTAGGGCCCTCTGGAAACACCATATATTTT. This sequence encodes CASSVGPSGNTIYF.

The rearrangement links TRBV7-9 to TRBJ2-1; TRBD2 agrees at 7 bases. The germline V gene has CDR1 SEHNR and CDR2 FQNEAQ (reference sequence). The length of the CDR3 is 17 residues. V shed 1 base, J shed 4 bases, and the junction held 10 bases outside the gene matches. The CDR3 sequence is CASSLVRGGSGYNEQFF. DNA for the CDR3: TGTGCCAGCAGCTTAGTTAGGGGCGGGAGCGGGTACAATGAGCAGTTCTTC. The complete variable domain, with remaining parts taken from reference TRBV7-9 and TRBJ2-1, reads DTGVSQNPRHKITKRGQNVTFRCDPISEHNRLYWYRQTLGQGPEFLTYFQNEAQLEKSRLLSDRFSAERPKGSFSTLEIQRTEQGDSAMYLCASSLVRGGSGYNEQFFGPGTRLTVL.

The sample holds a few counts of this clone. The CDR3 here is CASSKSGRAEGETQYF. The CDR3 DNA reads as TGTGCCAGCAGCAAGTCCGGGAGAGCGGAGGGGGAGACCCAGTACTTC. The rearrangement joins TRBV7-9 to TRBJ2-5, with D perhaps TRBD2 (6 bases). V dropped 5 bases and J dropped 5 bases, with 21 bases sitting between them. CDR3 length: 16 amino acids. CDR1 and CDR2 from the germline V gene are SEHNR and FQNEAQ (reference sequence).

The chain couples TRBV19 to TRBJ1-5; 10 bases line up with TRBD1. J gave up 4 bases and V 6 bases, and 6 bases lay outside the gene matches. Per germline, CDR1 LNHDA and CDR2 SQIVND (reference sequence). The CDR3 is 15 amino acids. CDR3 residues: CASRGQGFMNQPQHF. Written as DNA, the CDR3 is TGTGCCAGTAGGGGACAGGGGTTTATGAATCAGCCCCAGCATTTT.

The J gene is TRBJ2-5, the V gene TRBV4-3; the match to TRBD2 covers 7 bases. J gave up 7 bases and V 0 bases, and 14 bases lay outside the gene matches. The germline CDR1 and CDR2 sequences are LGHNA and YSLEER. CDR3 length: 17 residues. CDR3 amino acids: CASSQDVSGNSRGTQYF. The CDR3 DNA is TGCGCCAGCAGCCAAGATGTGAGCGGGAACTCTCGGGGGACCCAGTACTTC.

The chain uses TRBV27 and TRBJ2-2; TRBD2 aligns across 8 bases. This CDR3 has 15 amino acids. Germline CDR1 is MNHEY and CDR2 is SMNVEV (reference sequence). V lost 6 bases, J lost 7 bases, and 10 bases stayed unmatched. The CDR3 sequence is CASRQGSGRVGELFF. The CDR3 nucleotides are TGTGCCAGCAGACAAGGCAGCGGGAGAGTCGGGGAGCTGTTTTTT.